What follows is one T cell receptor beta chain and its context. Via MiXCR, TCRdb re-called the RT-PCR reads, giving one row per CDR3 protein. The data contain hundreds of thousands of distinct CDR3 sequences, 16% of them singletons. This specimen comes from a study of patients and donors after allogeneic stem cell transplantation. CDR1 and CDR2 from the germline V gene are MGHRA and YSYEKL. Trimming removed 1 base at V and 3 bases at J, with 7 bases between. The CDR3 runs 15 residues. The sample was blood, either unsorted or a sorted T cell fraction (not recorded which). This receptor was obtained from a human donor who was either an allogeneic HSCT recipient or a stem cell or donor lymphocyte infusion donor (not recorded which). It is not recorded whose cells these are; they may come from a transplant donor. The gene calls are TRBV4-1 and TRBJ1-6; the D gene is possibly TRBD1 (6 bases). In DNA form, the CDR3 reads TGCGCCAGCAGCCAAGGGGGACACTATAATTCACCCCTCCACTTT. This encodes CASSQGGHYNSPLHF.